This T cell receptor beta chain was recorded in a study of cytomegalovirus exposure and HLA in healthy donors. Using immunoSEQ multiplex PCR, the repertoire was profiled, and TCRdb retains in-frame clones only, with some absent. The table includes around 250,000 clones, about 92% detected once. General study findings and limits: Whilst most TCR sequences proved rare, a subset of public TCRs occurred across many donors. Cytomegalovirus status was reportedly diagnosed by the classifier with high specificity and sensitivity. According to the study, around 160 TCR beta chains were cytomegalovirus-associated.

This clone was seen only once. Its antigen is as yet unknown. J was trimmed by 1 base and V by 5 bases; bases with no gene match: 7. The CDR3 length is 16 residues. Germline V gene lookup returns CDR1 MDHEN and CDR2 SYDVKM. Sequenced sample: PBMCs. The V and J genes are TRBV28 and TRBJ2-7; 11 bases are a match to TRBD2. The TCR was taken from a woman in her twenties or thirties in good health and CMV-seronegative. This chain's CDR3 is CASSLDGTSGSYEQYF. The CDR3 DNA follows: TGTGCCAGCAGTCTCGATGGGACTAGCGGATCCTACGAGCAGTACTTC.